This TCR beta chain was identified in a study of cytomegalovirus exposure and HLA in healthy donors. Study results and caveats: CMV antigen specificity was confirmed in vitro for a few CMV-associated chains. Cytomegalovirus-associated TCR beta chains were listed, numbering 150 to 200. An analysis that was carried out later associated 16,951 TCR beta sequences with HLA alleles at 0.05 false discovery rate. Reportedly, HLA-A and HLA-B alleles of most subjects were accurately predicted from TCR beta.

A remark on this clone: Its antigen is currently unknown.

13 Jbeta primers and 60 Vbeta primers were used for the PCR. Sequenced by immunoSEQ multiplex PCR; TCRdb stores in-frame clones only, minus some. In the table there are 95,000 to 150,000 clones, roughly 18% of which are singletons. Sample: PBMCs. This sequence originates from a female donor in good health and CMV-seropositive.

The CDR3: CASSPRQGGDSYEQYF. The CDR3 nucleotides are TGCGCCAGCAGCCCCCGACAGGGAGGTGATTCCTACGAGCAGTACTTC. The genes are TRBV5-1 and TRBJ2-7, with a weak D call TRBD1 (7 bases). CDR3 size: 16 residues. The germline V gene has CDR1 SGHRS and CDR2 YFSETQ. Deletions cut 4 bases from V and 1 base from J, with 18 bases between. Full variable domain (missing parts from reference TRBV5-1 and TRBJ2-7): KAGVTQTPRYLIKTRGQQVTLSCSPISGHRSVSWYQQTPGQGLQFLFEYFSETQRNKGNFPGRFSGRQFSNSRSEMNVSTLELGDSALYLCASSPRQGGDSYEQYFGPGTRLTVT.